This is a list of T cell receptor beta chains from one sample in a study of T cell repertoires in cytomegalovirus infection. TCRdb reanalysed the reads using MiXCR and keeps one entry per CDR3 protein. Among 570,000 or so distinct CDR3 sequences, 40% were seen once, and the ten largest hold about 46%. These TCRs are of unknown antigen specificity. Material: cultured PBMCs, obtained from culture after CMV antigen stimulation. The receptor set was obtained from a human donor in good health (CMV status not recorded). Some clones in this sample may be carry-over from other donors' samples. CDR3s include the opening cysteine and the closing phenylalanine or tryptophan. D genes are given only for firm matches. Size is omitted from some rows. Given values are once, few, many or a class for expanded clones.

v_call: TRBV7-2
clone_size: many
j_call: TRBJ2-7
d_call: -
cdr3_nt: TGTGCCAGCAGCTTAGTCGCCAGCTCCTACGAGCAGTACTTC
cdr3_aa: CASSLVASSYEQYF

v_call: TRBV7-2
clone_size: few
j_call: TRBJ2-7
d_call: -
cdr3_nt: TGTGCCAGCAGCTTAGTGGACCTCCTCTACGAGCAGTACTTC
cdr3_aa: CASSLVDLLYEQYF

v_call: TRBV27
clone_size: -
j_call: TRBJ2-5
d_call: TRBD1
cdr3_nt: TGTGCCAGCAGTTTTGAACCGGGACAGGGGATCCAAGAGACCCAGTACTTC
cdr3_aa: CASSFEPGQGIQETQYF

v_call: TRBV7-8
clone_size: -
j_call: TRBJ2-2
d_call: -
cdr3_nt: TGTGCCAGCCCTCTAGCGAGGGGGCCCAACACCGGGGAGCTGTTTTTT
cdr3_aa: CASPLARGPNTGELFF

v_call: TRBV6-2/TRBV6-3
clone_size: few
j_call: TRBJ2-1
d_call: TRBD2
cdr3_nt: TGTGCCAGCACCTTACTAGCGGGAGGGGATGAGCAGTTCTTC
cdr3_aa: CASTLLAGGDEQFF

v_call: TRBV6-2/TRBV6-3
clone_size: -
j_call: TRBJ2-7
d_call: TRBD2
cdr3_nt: TGTGCCAGCAGTTATCTAGCGGGTTCCTACGAGCAGTACTTC
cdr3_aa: CASSYLAGSYEQYF

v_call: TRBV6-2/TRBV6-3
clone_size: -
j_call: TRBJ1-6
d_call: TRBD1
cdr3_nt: TGTGCCAGCAGTTACACTTCGACAGGGAAGATTGGCTCACCCCTCCACTTT
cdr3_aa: CASSYTSTGKIGSPLHF

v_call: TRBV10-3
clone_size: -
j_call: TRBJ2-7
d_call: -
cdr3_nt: TGTGCCATCAGTGAATCGAAAGACAGCATGAGCGTCTACGAGCAGTACTTC
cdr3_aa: CAISESKDSMSVYEQYF

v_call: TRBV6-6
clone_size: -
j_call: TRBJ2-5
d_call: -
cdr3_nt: TGTGCCAGCAGCCCTGTCGTTGGGGCCACCGGGTTAGAGACCCAGTACTTC
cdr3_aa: CASSPVVGATGLETQYF

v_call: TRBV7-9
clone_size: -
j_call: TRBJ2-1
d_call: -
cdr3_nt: TGTGCCAGCAGCTTCCCGACCCCAGACAATGAGCAGTTCTTC
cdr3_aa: CASSFPTPDNEQFF

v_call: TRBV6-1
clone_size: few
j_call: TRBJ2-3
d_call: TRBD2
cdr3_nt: TGTGCCAGCAGTGAACCGGCGGGAGGGCCGGTTGATACGCAGTATTTT
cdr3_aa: CASSEPAGGPVDTQYF

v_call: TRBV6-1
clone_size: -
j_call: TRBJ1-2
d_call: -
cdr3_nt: TGTGCCAGCAGTGACCTCCTAGTCCGCGACAGCGTCAACTATGGCTACACCTTC
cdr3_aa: CASSDLLVRDSVNYGYTF

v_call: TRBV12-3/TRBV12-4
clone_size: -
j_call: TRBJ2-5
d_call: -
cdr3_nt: TGTGCCAGCAGTCCTCGGGACCCGGGAGAGACCCAGTACTTC
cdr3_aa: CASSPRDPGETQYF

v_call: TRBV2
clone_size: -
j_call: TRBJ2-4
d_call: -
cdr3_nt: TGTGCCAGCAGCCAGGGGATAGCCAAAAACATTCAGTACTTC
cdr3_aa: CASSQGIAKNIQYF

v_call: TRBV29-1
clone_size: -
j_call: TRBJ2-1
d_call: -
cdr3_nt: TGCAGCGTCGAGCTCCCCCGACAGTTCAATGAGCAGTTCTTC
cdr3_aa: CSVELPRQFNEQFF

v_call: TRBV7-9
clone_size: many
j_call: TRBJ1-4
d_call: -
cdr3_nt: TGTGCCAGCAGCTTGCGAGGGAATGAAAAACTGTTTTTT
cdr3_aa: CASSLRGNEKLFF